The present entry profiles one T cell receptor (beta chain) with its context. Its antigen is still unknown. Trimming took 9 bases from V and 14 from J, leaving 22 bases between them. The CDR3 has 12 amino acids. From germline, CDR1 is ENHRY and CDR2 SYGVKD. TCRdb keeps only in-frame clones here, not all; method: immunoSEQ multiplex PCR. In the table there are some 150,000 clones, more than 85% of which are singletons. This record belongs to a study of T cell responses to AZD1222 COVID-19 vaccine. Across the whole study: Second-dose groups at about 4 or about 12 weeks were pooled. The study's findings and limits: As reported, nearly half of all spike-specific TCRs target variant regions that are unmutated. Clonal diversity was possibly underestimated, and the donors were mostly white British, with more females.

The receptor was derived from an adult in good health. The material was peripheral blood, obtained on day 0 of AZD1222 vaccination. J is TRBJ1-2 and V is TRBV10-3, with a possible D match to TRBD1 (5 bases). The CDR3 region is CAITAGTNIITF. The DNA of the CDR3 is TGTGCCATTACAGCCGGGACCAATATAATTACCTTC.